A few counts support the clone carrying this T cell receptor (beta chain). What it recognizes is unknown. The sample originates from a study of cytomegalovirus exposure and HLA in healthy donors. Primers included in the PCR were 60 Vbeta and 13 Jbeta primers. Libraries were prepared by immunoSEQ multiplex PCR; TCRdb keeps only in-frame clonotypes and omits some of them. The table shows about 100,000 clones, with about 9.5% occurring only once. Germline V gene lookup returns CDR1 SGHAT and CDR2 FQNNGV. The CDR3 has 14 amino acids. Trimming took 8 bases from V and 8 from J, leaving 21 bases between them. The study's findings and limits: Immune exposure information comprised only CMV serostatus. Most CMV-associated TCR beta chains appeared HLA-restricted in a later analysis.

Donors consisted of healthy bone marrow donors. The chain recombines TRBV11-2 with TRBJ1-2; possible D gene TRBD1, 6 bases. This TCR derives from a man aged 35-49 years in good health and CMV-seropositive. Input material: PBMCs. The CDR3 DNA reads TGTGCCAGCTTGGGGGCTCGGGGGGCCAGGGGCTACACCTTC. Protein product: CASLGARGARGYTF. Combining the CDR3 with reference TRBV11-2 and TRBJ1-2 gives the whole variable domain EAGVAQSPRYKIIEKRQSVAFWCNPISGHATLYWYQQILGQGPKLLIQFQNNGVVDDSQLPKDRFSAERLKGVDSTLKIQPAKLEDSAVYLCASLGARGARGYTFGSGTRLTVV.